The next 2 T cell receptor beta chains were all read from a single sample in a study of PD-1 blockade in classical Hodgkin lymphoma. Generated by immunoSEQ multiplex PCR, the TCRdb table keeps only in-frame clones and is missing some. Of 15,000 to 20,000 clones in the sample, about four fifths were seen once. Each patient relapsed following autologous stem cell transplantation, and prior brentuximab vedotin exposure differed. The specimen was peripheral blood mononuclear cells (PBMCs), collected at baseline. Every receptor here comes from a human donor with classical Hodgkin lymphoma.

The gene calls are TRBV11-2 and TRBJ1-3; a possible D gene is TRBD1 (6 bases). Germline CDR1 reads SGHAT; CDR2 reads FQNNGV. The CDR3 length is 15 residues. V shed 7 bases and J shed 2 bases, with 15 bases lying between them. Here the CDR3 reads CASNHIGGTGNTIYF. The CDR3 nucleotides are TGTGCCAGCAACCACATAGGGGGAACTGGAAACACCATATATTTT.

The V call is TRBV4-3, the J call TRBJ2-1; D is tentatively TRBD1 or TRBD2 (6 bases each). Trimming removed 0 bases from V and 9 bases from J, with 18 bases in between. Germline CDR1 is LGHNA and CDR2 is YSLEER. This CDR3 region has 16 residues. The CDR3 DNA follows: TGCGCCAGCAGCCAAGATTTTCAGATTAAGGGGGGTGAGCAGTTCTTC. Amino acid sequence: CASSQDFQIKGGEQFF.